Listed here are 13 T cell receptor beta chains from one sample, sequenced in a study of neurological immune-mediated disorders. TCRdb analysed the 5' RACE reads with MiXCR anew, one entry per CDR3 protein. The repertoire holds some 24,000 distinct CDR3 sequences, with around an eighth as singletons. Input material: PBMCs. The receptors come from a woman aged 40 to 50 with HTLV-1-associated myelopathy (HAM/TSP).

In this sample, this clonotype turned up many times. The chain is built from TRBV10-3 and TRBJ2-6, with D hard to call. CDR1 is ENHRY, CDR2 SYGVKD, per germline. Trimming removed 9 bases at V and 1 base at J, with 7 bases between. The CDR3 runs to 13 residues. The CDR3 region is CAMSSSGANVLTF. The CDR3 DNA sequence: TGTGCCATGTCAAGTTCTGGGGCCAACGTCCTGACTTTC.

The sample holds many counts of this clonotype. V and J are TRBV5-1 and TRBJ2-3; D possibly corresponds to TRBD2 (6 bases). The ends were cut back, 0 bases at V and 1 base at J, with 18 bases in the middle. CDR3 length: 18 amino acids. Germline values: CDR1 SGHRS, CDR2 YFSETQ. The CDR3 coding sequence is TGCGCCAGCAGCTTGGATGTCGGGGGTTTCGGAGGCACAGATACGCAGTATTTT. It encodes CASSLDVGGFGGTDTQYF. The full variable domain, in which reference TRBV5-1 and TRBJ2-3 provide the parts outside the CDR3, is KAGVTQTPRYLIKTRGQQVTLSCSPISGHRSVSWYQQTPGQGLQFLFEYFSETQRNKGNFPGRFSGRQFSNSRSEMNVSTLELGDSALYLCASSLDVGGFGGTDTQYFGPGTRLTVL.

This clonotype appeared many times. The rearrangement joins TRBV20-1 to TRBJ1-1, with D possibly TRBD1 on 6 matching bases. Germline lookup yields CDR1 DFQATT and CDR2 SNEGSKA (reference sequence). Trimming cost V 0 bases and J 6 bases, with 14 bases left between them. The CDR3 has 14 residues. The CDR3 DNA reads TGCAGTGCTAGAGACCGACAGGTTGGGGCTGAAGCTTTCTTT. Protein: CSARDRQVGAEAFF.

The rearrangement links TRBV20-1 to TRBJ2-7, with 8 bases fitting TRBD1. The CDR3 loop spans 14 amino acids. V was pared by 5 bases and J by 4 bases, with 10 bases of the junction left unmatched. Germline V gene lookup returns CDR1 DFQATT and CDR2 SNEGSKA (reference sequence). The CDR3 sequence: CSAFDRGVLYEQYV. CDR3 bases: TGCAGTGCTTTCGACAGGGGAGTGTTGTACGAGCAGTACGTC.

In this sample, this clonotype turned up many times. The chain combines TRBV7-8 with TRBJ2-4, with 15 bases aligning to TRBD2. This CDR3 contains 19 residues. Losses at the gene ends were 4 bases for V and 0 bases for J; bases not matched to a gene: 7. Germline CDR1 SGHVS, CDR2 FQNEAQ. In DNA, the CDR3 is TGTGCCAGCAGCTCGCGGGGACTAGCGGGGGGACTAGCCAAAAACATTCAGTACTTC. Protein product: CASSSRGLAGGLAKNIQYF.

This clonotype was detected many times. The CDR3 here is CASSLVRGGRSTDTQYF. CDR3 coding DNA: TGTGCCAGCAGCTTAGTCCGGGGGGGCCGAAGCACAGATACGCAGTATTTT. The chain joins TRBV7-2 to TRBJ2-3; 8 nucleotides align to TRBD2. CDR1 SGHTA and CDR2 FQGNSA come from the germline V gene. The CDR3 extends over 17 amino acids. Trimming removed 1 base from V and 0 bases from J; junction bases left unmatched: 6.

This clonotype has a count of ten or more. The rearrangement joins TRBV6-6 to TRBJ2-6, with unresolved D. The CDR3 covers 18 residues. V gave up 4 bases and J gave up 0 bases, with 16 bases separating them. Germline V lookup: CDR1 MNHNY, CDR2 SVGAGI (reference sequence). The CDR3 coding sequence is TGTGCCAGCAGTTCCTCCGTGCCTACCAGCTCTGGGGCCAACGTCCTGACTTTC. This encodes CASSSSVPTSSGANVLTF.

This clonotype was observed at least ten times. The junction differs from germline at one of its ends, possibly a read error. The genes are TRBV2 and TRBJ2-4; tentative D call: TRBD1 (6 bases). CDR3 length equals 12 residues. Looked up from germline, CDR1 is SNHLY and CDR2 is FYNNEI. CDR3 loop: CASSEAGTLVPF. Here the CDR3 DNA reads TGTGCCAGCAGTGAAGCCGGGACACTGGTGCCCTTC.

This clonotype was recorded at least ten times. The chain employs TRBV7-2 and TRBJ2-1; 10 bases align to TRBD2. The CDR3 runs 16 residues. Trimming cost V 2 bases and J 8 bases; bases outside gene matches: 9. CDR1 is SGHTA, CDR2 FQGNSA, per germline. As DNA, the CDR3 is TGTGCCAGCAGCTTAATCCAGCGGGGGGGCGTCGATGAGCAGTTCTTC. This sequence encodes CASSLIQRGGVDEQFF.

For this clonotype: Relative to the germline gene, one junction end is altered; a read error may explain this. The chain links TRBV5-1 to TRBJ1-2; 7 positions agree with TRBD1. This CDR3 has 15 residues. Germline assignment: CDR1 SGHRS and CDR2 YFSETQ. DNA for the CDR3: TGCGCCTGCAGCTCGGGGGACAGTGGACGCTATGGCTACACCTTC. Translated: CACSSGDSGRYGYTF.

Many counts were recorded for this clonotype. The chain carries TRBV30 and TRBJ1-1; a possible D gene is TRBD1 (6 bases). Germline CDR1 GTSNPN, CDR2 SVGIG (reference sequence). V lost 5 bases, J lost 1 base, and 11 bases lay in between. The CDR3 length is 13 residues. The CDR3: CAWSWTANTEAFF. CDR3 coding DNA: TGTGCCTGGTCCTGGACAGCGAACACTGAAGCTTTCTTT.

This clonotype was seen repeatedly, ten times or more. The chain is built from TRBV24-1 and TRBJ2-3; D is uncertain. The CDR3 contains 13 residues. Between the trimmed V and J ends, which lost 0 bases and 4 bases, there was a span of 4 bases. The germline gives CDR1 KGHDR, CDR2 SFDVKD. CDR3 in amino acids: CATSDLASDTQYF. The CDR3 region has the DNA TGTGCCACCAGTGATTTGGCGTCAGATACGCAGTATTTT.

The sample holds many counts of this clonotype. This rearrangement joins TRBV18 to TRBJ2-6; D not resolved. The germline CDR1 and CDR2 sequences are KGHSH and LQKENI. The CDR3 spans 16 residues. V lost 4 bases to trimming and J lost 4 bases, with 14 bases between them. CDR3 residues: CASSREITDGANVLTF. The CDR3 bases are TGTGCCAGCTCACGCGAAATCACGGACGGGGCCAACGTCCTGACTTTC.